The rows below give T cell receptor beta chains drawn from one sample of a study of T-cell reconstitution after alpha-beta-depleted transplantation in children. MiXCR was run by TCRdb on the PCR reads, yielding one entry per CDR3 protein. The table records roughly 400,000 distinct CDR3 sequences, about 20% of them present only once. The sequenced sample was PBMCs from the stem cell graft donor, obtained from the stem cell graft. These receptors originate from a human donor who donated a stem cell graft to a child with acute myeloid leukemia. Each CDR3 is given with its conserved first and last residue. D genes are given only for firm matches. Size is omitted from some rows. Given values are once, few, many or a class for expanded clones.

d_call	v_call	j_call	clone_size	cdr3_nt	cdr3_aa
TRBD2	TRBV29-1	TRBJ2-1	-	TGCAGCGCCCTTGAGAGCGGGGTGGCCTACTATGAGCAGTTCTTC	CSALESGVAYYEQFF
-	TRBV5-1	TRBJ2-7	few	TGCGCCAGCAGAACAGCGGCCTCCTACGAGCAGTACTTC	CASRTAASYEQYF
-	TRBV4-2	TRBJ1-3	many	TGTGCCAGCAGCCAAGAAATGGGAAACACCATATATTTT	CASSQEMGNTIYF
-	TRBV27	TRBJ2-1	once	TGTGCCAGCAGCCCCATGCTTGAGCAGTTCTTC	CASSPMLEQFF
-	TRBV5-6	TRBJ1-2	few	TGTGCCAGCAGCTTGAGGCAGGGGCGCTATGGCTACACCTTC	CASSLRQGRYGYTF
TRBD2	TRBV5-1	TRBJ2-1	once	TGCGCCAGCAGCTTGGCGGGGGGGCGACCCTACAATGAGCAGTTCTTC	CASSLAGGRPYNEQFF
TRBD1	TRBV11-3	TRBJ2-1	few	TGTGCCAGCAGCTCACCCGGACAGGCATCCTACAATGAGCAGTTCTTC	CASSSPGQASYNEQFF
TRBD2	TRBV10-3	TRBJ2-7	many	TGTGCCATCAGTGAGTCTGGACTAGCGGGAAAGCAGTACTTC	CAISESGLAGKQYF
-	TRBV5-1	TRBJ2-7	-	TGCGCCAGCAGCTCAACCGGGTCCCCGCCTTACGAGCAGTACTTC	CASSSTGSPPYEQYF
-	TRBV25-1	TRBJ1-6	-	TGTGCCAGCAGCGGAAGAGGGCTTCTCCTCCACTTT	CASSGRGLLLHF
-	TRBV29-1	TRBJ2-2	-	TGCAGCGTTGAAAACCGGGGACCAAACACCGGGGAGCTGTTTTTT	CSVENRGPNTGELFF
TRBD1	TRBV7-9	TRBJ2-1	-	TGTGCCAGCAGCTTACGCAAAGGGGGCGCAGTCAATGAGCAGTTCTTC	CASSLRKGGAVNEQFF
-	TRBV15	TRBJ2-2	few	TGTGCCACCAGCAGAAACACCGGGGAGCTGTTTTTT	CATSRNTGELFF
TRBD2	TRBV7-9	TRBJ2-1	many	TGTGCCAGCATCCTAGCGGGAAACAATGAGCAGTTCTTC	CASILAGNNEQFF
TRBD1	TRBV29-1	TRBJ2-1	-	TGCAGCGTTGTGGATTTTGGGGGACAGGGGGCCTACAATGAGCAGTTCTTC	CSVVDFGGQGAYNEQFF
-	TRBV13	TRBJ2-1	-	TGTGCCAGCAGCCCCAGGGACGGGTGGAATGAGCAGTTCTTC	CASSPRDGWNEQFF
TRBD1	TRBV5-1	TRBJ1-4	once	TGCGCCAGCAGAACCCAAGGGACAGGGGGAGAAAAACTGTTTTTT	CASRTQGTGGEKLFF
TRBD2	TRBV20-1	TRBJ2-1	few	TGCAGTGCTAGACTCGTTAGCGGGAGGTACAATGAGCAGTTCTTC	CSARLVSGRYNEQFF
-	TRBV27	TRBJ2-2	-	TGTGCCAGCAGTGTCCTTACTAGTTGGGCCGGGGAGCTGTTTTTT	CASSVLTSWAGELFF
TRBD2	TRBV24-1	TRBJ2-3	few	TGTGCCACCAGTGATCCTGGGACTGCACCGGGGGGTACGCAGTATTTT	CATSDPGTAPGGTQYF
TRBD1	TRBV6-6	TRBJ2-2	-	TGTGCCAGCAGGACAGGGGGCACCGGGGAGCTGTTTTTT	CASRTGGTGELFF
-	TRBV5-1	TRBJ2-3	-	TGCGCCAGCAGCGTCTGGACGCCGAGCACAGATACGCAGTATTTT	CASSVWTPSTDTQYF
TRBD1	TRBV29-1	TRBJ1-2	many	TGCAGCGTGGGACAGACTAACTATGGCTACACCTTC	CSVGQTNYGYTF
-	TRBV20-1	TRBJ2-2	-	TGCAGTGCTAGGTCCGGGACACACACCGGGGAGCTGTTTTTT	CSARSGTHTGELFF
-	TRBV25-1	TRBJ2-1	few	TGTGCCAGCGGGGTAGCAGGGAATTACAATGAGCAGTTCTTC	CASGVAGNYNEQFF
TRBD1	TRBV5-1	TRBJ2-7	few	TGCGCCAGCAGCTTGCTTCCGGGACAGGGCTCCGAGCAGTACTTC	CASSLLPGQGSEQYF
TRBD2	TRBV6-1	TRBJ2-1	many	TGTGCCAGCAGCCCCCCTAGCGGGGGGATCAATGAGCAGTTCTTC	CASSPPSGGINEQFF
-	TRBV5-1	TRBJ1-2	few	TGCGCCAGCAGCAAGGACGGAGGATTTAACTATGGCTACACCTTC	CASSKDGGFNYGYTF
TRBD1	TRBV20-1	TRBJ1-1	-	TGCAGTGCTAGAGCCTCCGGACAGGACGAAGCTTTCTTT	CSARASGQDEAFF
TRBD2	TRBV20-1	TRBJ2-7	many	TGCAGTGTGAGCGGGAGCGAAACGCCCTACGAGCAGTACTTC	CSVSGSETPYEQYF
TRBD2	TRBV4-1	TRBJ2-7	-	TGCGCCAGCAGCCAAGGTAGCGGGACCTACGAGCAGTACTTC	CASSQGSGTYEQYF
-	TRBV29-1	TRBJ1-5	-	TGCAGCGTTTGGGAGGGACTGACCAATCAGCCCCAGCATTTT	CSVWEGLTNQPQHF
-	TRBV4-3	TRBJ2-3	few	TGCGCCAGCAGCCGCAGGTGGAGTACGCAGTATTTT	CASSRRWSTQYF
TRBD2	TRBV3-1	TRBJ2-2	many	TGTGCCAGCAGCCTGGGAGGGGCCCGCGTCGGGGAGCTGTTTTTT	CASSLGGARVGELFF
-	TRBV9	TRBJ2-5	-	TGTGCCAGCAGCGCCGGCCCATCAGGGGGGGGTCTCGAGACCCAGTACTTC	CASSAGPSGGGLETQYF
-	TRBV12-3/TRBV12-4	TRBJ1-5	-	TGTGCCAGCAGTTTATGGCAGGGCTTCGGTCAGCCCCATCATTTT	CASSLWQGFGQPHHF
-	TRBV6-5	TRBJ2-3	few	TGTGCCAGCAGTTACCTCGATAAAAGGGCAGATACGCAGTATTTT	CASSYLDKRADTQYF
TRBD2	TRBV3-1	TRBJ2-2	-	TGTGCCAGCAGCCCATCAGGACTAGCGGCGTCCAAAGGGACCGGGGAGCTGTTTTTT	CASSPSGLAASKGTGELFF
TRBD2	TRBV4-2	TRBJ2-1	many	TGTGCCAGCAGCCACGGAGCGGGAGGGCCAATAGTAAATGAGCAGTTCTTC	CASSHGAGGPIVNEQFF
-	TRBV12-3/TRBV12-4	TRBJ2-7	many	TGTGCCAGCAGTTTAGGAGGGCTCTCCTACGAGCAGTACTTC	CASSLGGLSYEQYF